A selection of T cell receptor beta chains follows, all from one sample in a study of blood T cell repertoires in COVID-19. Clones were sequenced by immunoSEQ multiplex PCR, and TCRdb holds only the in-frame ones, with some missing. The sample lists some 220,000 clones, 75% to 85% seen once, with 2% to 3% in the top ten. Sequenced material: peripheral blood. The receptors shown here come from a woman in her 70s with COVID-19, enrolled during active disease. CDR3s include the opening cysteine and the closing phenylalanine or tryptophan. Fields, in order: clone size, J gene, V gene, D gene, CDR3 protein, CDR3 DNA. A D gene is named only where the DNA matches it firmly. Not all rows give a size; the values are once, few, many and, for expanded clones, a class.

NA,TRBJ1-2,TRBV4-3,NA,CASSQDAGDNYGYTF,TGCGCCAGCAGCCAAGACGCGGGCGACAACTATGGCTACACCTTC
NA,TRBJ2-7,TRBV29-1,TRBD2,CSVGKLAGVNEQYF,TGCAGCGTTGGGAAGCTAGCGGGAGTTAACGAGCAGTACTTC
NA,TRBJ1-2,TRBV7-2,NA,CASSGSDYGYTF,TGTGCCAGCAGCGGGAGTGACTATGGCTACACCTTC
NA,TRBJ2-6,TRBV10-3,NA,CAISEGWSSGANVLTF,TGTGCCATCAGTGAGGGGTGGAGCTCTGGGGCCAACGTCCTGACTTTC
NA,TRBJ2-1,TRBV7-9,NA,CASSLLGGWGNEQFF,TGTGCCAGCAGCTTATTGGGAGGTTGGGGGAATGAGCAGTTCTTC
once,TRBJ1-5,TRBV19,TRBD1,CASRLGQILNQPQHF,TGTGCCAGTAGGTTGGGACAGATCCTCAATCAGCCCCAGCATTTT
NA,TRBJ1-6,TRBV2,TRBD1,CASTTTGGKFSPLHF,TGTGCCAGCACCACGACAGGGGGCAAATTTTCACCCCTCCACTTT
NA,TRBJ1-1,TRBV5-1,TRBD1,CASSMVGQGGGEAFF,TGCGCCAGCAGCATGGTGGGACAGGGTGGAGGTGAAGCTTTCTTT
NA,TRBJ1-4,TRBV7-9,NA,CASSPDTATNEKLFF,TGTGCCAGCAGCCCCGACACTGCAACTAATGAAAAACTGTTTTTT
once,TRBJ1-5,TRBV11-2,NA,CASSPSWGGAQPQHF,TGTGCCAGCAGTCCCTCCTGGGGGGGCGCTCAGCCCCAGCATTTT
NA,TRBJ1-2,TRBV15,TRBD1,CATSRDRGRYGYTF,TGTGCCACCAGCAGGGACAGGGGGAGATATGGCTACACCTTC
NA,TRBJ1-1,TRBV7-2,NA,CASSLVQGNTEAFF,TGTGCCAGCAGCTTAGTACAGGGAAACACTGAAGCTTTCTTT
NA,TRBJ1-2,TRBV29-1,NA,CSVERQGDPYGYTF,TGCAGCGTTGAAAGACAAGGTGATCCCTATGGCTACACCTTC
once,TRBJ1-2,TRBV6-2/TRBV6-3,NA,CASSYRREGTNYGYTF,TGTGCCAGCAGTTACCGACGGGAGGGGACTAACTATGGCTACACCTTC
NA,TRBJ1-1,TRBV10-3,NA,CAISRETEAFF,TGTGCCATCAGTCGAGAGACTGAAGCTTTCTTT
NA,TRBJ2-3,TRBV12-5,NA,CASGLELSTDTQYF,TGTGCTAGTGGTTTGGAACTCAGCACAGATACGCAGTATTTT
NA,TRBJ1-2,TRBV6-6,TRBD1,CASSYGTGPYGYTF,TGTGCCAGCAGTTACGGGACAGGGCCCTATGGCTACACCTTC
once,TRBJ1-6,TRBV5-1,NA,CASSLAGQNSPLHF,TGCGCCAGCAGCTTGGCAGGGCAAAATTCACCCCTCCACTTT
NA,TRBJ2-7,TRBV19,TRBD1,CASSKGDRPYEQYF,TGTGCCAGTAGTAAAGGGGACAGACCCTACGAGCAGTACTTC
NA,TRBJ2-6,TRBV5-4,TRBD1,CASTRDRRATYSGANVLTF,TGTGCCAGCACCCGGGACAGACGCGCGACCTACTCTGGGGCCAACGTCCTGACTTTC
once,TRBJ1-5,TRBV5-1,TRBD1,CASSLTGTKGQPQHF,TGCGCCAGCAGCCTGACAGGGACAAAAGGTCAGCCCCAGCATTTT
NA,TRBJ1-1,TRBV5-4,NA,CASSLAGNTEAFF,TGTGCCAGCAGCTTGGCAGGGAACACTGAAGCTTTCTTT
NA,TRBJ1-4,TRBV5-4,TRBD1,CASSTQGAGVEKLFF,TGTGCCAGCAGCACTCAGGGGGCGGGAGTAGAAAAACTGTTTTTT
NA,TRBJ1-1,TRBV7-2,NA,CASSLWPNTEAFF,TGTGCCAGCAGCTTGTGGCCCAACACTGAAGCTTTCTTT
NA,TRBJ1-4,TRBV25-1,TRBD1,CASSEPQGAGEKLFF,TGTGCCAGCAGTGAACCACAGGGGGCGGGGGAAAAACTGTTTTTT